This TCR beta chain is drawn from a study of CD8+ T cells in alopecia areata. Study-wide background: Affected scalp percentage determined the severity score of treated patients.

Stated treatment: oral pan-JAK inhibitor, 5-10 mg twice daily. The study, taken as a whole, reports: Many expanded lesional clones remained in scalp and blood on tofacitinib.

Reverse transcribed after extraction, RNA yielded cDNA as the sequencing template. TCRdb keeps only in-frame clones here, not all; method: immunoSEQ multiplex PCR. The sample gives more than 200,000 clones, around two fifths of which show up once; around 3% is in the top ten. This CDR3 comprises 18 residues. The junction had 12 bases not matched to a gene; V was cut back by 1 base and J by 7 bases. The germline gives CDR1 MGHRA, CDR2 YSYEKL. This clone was counted once. Its antigen is undetermined. The TCR comes from a human donor with alopecia areata. The chain links TRBV4-1 to TRBJ2-7; 14 positions match TRBD2. Sequences were derived from CD4+ T cells sorted from blood, sampled at approximately week 36, from a patient treated with tofacitinib. The CDR3 reads CASSQGSRLAGGTGEQYF. Written as DNA, the CDR3 is TGCGCCAGCAGCCAAGGATCACGACTAGCGGGAGGGACGGGTGAGCAGTACTTC.